This T cell receptor (beta chain) was sequenced for a study of CD4 T cell repertoires in COVID-19. These memory T cells were uncultured and sequenced directly after ex vivo isolation. Profiled with immunoSEQ multiplex PCR; TCRdb holds only in-frame clones, not every one. The sample carries fewer than 30,000 clones, 93% recorded once. The CDR3 is made up of 16 amino acids. Sample: circulating follicular helper CD4+ T cells (cTfh) from blood, taken before the COVID-19 pandemic. The J gene is TRBJ2-1, the V gene TRBV21-1; no check of the table's D call, TRBD2, against the DNA was made. TRBV21-1 is a pseudogene. This clonotype originated in a human donor who had COVID-19. The CDR3 DNA sequence: TGTGCCAGCAGCAAAGTCGAGCGGATCTCCTACAATGAGCAGTTCTTC. Its protein is CASSKVERISYNEQFF.